The following is a T cell receptor (beta chain) sequence with its context. Antigen: not known. V was cut by 4 bases and J by 5 bases, with 14 bases left in between. Germline CDR1 reads SQVTM; CDR2 reads ANQGSEA. This CDR3 contains 13 residues. The sample comes from a study of yellow fever vaccine responses in identical twins. Study observations and caveats: Reportedly, twins' vaccine T cell responses looked partly convergent and partly personalized.

TCRdb itself ran the RT-PCR reads through MiXCR, one entry per CDR3 protein. The table shows about 1,000 distinct CDR3 sequences, with just under 85% occurring only once. The origin of this receptor is a female donor who received the yellow fever vaccine. This material consisted of T cells from blood (PBMCs), unsorted or a sorted subset (not recorded which), taken before or after yellow fever vaccination (not recorded which). V and J are TRBV29-1 and TRBJ2-5; D not certain. The CDR3 reads CSVGYGTDETQYF. The CDR3 DNA reads TGCAGCGTTGGTTATGGAACGGATGAGACCCAGTACTTC.